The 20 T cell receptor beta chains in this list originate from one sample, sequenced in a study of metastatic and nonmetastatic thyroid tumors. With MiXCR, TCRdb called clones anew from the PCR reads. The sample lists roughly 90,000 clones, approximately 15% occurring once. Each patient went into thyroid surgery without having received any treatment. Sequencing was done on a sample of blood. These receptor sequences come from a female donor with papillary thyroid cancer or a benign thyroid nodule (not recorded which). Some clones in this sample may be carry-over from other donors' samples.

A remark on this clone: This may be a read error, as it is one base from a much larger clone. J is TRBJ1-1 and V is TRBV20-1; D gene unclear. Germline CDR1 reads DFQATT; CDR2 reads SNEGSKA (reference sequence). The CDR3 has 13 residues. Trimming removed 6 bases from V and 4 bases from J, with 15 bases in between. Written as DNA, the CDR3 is TGCAGTGCCCCCCCTTTGTCCGTCACTGAAGCTTTCTTT. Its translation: CSAPPLSVTEAFF.

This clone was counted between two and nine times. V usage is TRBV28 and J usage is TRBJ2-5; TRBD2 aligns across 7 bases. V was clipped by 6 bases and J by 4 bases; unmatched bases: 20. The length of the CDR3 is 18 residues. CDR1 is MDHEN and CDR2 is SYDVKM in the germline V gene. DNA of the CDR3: TGTGCCAGCAGCACGGGGGGTCGTTGTACGTCACTTCTAGAGACCCAGTACTTC. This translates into CASSTGGRCTSLLETQYF.

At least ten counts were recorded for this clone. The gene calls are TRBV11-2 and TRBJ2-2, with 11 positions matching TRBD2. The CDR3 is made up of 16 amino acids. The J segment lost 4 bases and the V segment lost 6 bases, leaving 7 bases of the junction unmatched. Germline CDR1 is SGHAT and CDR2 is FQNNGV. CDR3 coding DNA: TGTGCCAGCAGATCCAGCCTAGCGGGGGGCACCGGGGAGCTGTTTTTT. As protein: CASRSSLAGGTGELFF.

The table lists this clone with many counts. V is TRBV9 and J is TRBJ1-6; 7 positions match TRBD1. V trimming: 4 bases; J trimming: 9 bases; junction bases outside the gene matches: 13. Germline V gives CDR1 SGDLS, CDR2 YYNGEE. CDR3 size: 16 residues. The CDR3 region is CASSSQTGQISSPLHF. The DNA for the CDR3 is TGTGCCAGCAGCTCTCAGACGGGACAGATTAGTTCACCCCTCCACTTT.

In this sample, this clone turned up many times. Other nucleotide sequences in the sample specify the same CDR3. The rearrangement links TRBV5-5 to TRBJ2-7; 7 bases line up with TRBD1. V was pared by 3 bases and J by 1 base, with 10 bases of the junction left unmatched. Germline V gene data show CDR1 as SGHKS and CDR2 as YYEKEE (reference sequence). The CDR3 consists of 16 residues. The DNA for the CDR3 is TGTGCCAGCAGCTCCCTGCACCTGACAGGGTCCTACGAGCAGTACTTC. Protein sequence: CASSSLHLTGSYEQYF.

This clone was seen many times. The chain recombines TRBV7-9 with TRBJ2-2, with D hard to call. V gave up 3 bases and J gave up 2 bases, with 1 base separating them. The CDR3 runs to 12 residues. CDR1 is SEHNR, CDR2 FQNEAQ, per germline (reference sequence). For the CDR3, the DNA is TGTGCCAGCAGCTTCAACACCGGGGAGCTGTTTTTT. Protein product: CASSFNTGELFF.

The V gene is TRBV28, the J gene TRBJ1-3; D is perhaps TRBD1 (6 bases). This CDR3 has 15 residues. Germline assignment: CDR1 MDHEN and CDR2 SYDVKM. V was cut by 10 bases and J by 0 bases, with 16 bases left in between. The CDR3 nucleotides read TGTGCCATCGAAAAAGGGGGGACCTCTGGAAACACCATATATTTT. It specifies CAIEKGGTSGNTIYF.

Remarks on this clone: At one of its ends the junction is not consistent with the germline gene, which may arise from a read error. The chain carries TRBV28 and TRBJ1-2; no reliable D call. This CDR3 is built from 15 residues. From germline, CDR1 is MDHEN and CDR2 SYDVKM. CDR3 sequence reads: CANSLLWQDNYGYTF. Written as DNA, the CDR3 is TGTGCCAACAGTTTATTATGGCAGGATAACTATGGCTACACCTTC.

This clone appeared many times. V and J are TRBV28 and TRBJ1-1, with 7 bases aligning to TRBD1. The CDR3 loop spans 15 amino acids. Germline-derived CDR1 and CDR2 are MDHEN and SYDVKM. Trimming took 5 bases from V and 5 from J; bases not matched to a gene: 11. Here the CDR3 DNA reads TGTGCCAGCAGTCGAGGGGACAGCCTCGGGACTGAAGCTTTCTTT. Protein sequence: CASSRGDSLGTEAFF. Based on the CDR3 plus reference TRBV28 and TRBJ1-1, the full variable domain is DVKVTQSSRYLVKRTGEKVFLECVQDMDHENMFWYRQDPGLGLRLIYFSYDVKMKEKGDIPEGYSVSREKKERFSLILESASTNQTSMYLCASSRGDSLGTEAFFGQGTRLTVV.

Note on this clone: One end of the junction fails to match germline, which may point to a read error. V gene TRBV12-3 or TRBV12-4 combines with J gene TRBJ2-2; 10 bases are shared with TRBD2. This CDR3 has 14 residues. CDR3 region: CASRSSGGPGELLF. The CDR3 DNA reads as TGTGCCAGCAGGTCTAGCGGGGGCCCCGGGGAGTTGCTTTTT.

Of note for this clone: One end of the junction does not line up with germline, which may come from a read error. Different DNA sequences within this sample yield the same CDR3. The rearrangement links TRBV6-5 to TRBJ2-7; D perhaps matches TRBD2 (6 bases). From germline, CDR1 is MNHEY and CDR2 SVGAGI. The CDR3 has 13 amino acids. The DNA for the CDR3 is TGTGCCAGCAGTTACGCCCCAGGAGGGGCAAGAGTCTTC. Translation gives CASSYAPGGARVF.

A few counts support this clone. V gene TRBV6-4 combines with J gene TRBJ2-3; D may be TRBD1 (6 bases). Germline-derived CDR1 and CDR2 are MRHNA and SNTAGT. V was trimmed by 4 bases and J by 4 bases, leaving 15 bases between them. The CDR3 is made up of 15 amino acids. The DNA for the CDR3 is TGTGCCAGCAGTGCTCTGGGACATGGTGCAGATACGCAGTATTTT. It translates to CASSALGHGADTQYF.

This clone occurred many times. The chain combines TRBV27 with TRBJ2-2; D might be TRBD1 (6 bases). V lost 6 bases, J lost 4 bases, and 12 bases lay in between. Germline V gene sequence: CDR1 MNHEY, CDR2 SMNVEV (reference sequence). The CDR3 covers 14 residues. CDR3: CASRTDRTTGELFF. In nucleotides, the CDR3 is TGTGCCAGCAGGACGGACAGAACCACCGGGGAGCTGTTTTTT.

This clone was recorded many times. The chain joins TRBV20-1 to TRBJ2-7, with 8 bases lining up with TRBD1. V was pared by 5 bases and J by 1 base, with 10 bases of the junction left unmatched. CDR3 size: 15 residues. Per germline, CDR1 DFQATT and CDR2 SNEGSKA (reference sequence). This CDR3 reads CSAHSGGGLSYEQYF. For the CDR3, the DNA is TGCAGTGCTCACTCAGGGGGCGGCTTATCCTACGAGCAGTACTTC.

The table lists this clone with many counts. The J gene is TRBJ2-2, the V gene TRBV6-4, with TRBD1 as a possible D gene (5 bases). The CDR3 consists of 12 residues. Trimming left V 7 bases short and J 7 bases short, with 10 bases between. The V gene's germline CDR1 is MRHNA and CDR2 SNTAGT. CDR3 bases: TGTGCCAGCAAGGGGCCCGTCGGGGAGCTGTTTTTT. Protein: CASKGPVGELFF.

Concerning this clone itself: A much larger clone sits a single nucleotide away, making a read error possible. The CDR3 loop is CASREAVRPKDF. The CDR3 bases are TGTGCCAGCAGAGAAGCCGTCAGGCCCAAGGACTTC. The J gene is TRBJ2-4, the V gene TRBV6-1; D is unclear. This CDR3 contains 12 residues. The germline CDR1 and CDR2 sequences are MNHNS and SASEGT.

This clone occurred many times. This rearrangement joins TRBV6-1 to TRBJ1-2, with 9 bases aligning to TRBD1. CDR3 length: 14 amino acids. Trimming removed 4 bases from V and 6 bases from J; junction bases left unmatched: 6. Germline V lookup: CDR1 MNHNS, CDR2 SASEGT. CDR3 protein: CASSGTGGKDGYTF. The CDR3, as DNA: TGTGCCAGCAGTGGTACAGGGGGCAAGGATGGCTACACCTTC.

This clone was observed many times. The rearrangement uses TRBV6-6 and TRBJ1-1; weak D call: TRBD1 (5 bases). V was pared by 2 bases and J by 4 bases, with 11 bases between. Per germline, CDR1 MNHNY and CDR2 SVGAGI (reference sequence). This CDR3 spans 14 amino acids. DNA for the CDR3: TGTGCCAGCAGTTACGCCTCAGGGTCCACTGAAGCTTTCTTT. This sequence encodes CASSYASGSTEAFF.

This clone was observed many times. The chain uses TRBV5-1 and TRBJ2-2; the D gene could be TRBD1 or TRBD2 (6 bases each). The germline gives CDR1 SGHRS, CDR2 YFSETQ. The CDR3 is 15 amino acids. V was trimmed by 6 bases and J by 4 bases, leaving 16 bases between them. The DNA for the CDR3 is TGCGCCAGCAATCTTCCGGGGGCCATCACCGGGGAGCTGTTTTTT. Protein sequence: CASNLPGAITGELFF.

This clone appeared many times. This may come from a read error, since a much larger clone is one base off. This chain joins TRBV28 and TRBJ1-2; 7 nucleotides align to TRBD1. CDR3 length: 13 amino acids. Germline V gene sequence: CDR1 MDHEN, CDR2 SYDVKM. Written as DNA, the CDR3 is TGTTCCAGCAGGATGACAGGGCCCCGAGGCTACACCTTC. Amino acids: CSSRMTGPRGYTF.